This entry describes one T cell receptor beta chain. Its antigen specificity is not known. No base-level quality is on record; no much larger clone is a single base apart. Per the germline V gene (reference sequence), MNHEY is the CDR1 and SMNVEV is the CDR2. Its CDR3 holds 15 amino acids, cysteine through phenylalanine. Just the 45-base CDR3 DNA is kept, in frame starting at base 1. Germline trimming amounts to 8 bases on V and 3 bases on J, with 9 as the count of junction bases outside the gene matches. The library was generated by the immunoSEQ multiplex PCR assay. TCRdb holds this immuneACCESS table with in-frame rearrangements only. Some clones are missing; in checked studies, unresolved V genes explain under half, and the rest has no known cause. The sample table holds some 2,900 clones, of which around 75% were seen once. The top ten constitute less than 35% of the sample. The data were taken from a study of control samples from healthy donors and cancer patients (dated by TCRdb to the early 2020s).

This clonotype was sampled from a male donor with melanoma. The sample consisted of formalin-fixed, paraffin-embedded tissue. Rearrangement joined TRBV27 to TRBJ2-3, and TRBD2 aligns with 9 junction nucleotides. Here is the DNA: TGTGCCAGCCATGATAGCGGGAGTCTTACAGATACGCAGTATTTT. This codes for CASHDSGSLTDTQYF.